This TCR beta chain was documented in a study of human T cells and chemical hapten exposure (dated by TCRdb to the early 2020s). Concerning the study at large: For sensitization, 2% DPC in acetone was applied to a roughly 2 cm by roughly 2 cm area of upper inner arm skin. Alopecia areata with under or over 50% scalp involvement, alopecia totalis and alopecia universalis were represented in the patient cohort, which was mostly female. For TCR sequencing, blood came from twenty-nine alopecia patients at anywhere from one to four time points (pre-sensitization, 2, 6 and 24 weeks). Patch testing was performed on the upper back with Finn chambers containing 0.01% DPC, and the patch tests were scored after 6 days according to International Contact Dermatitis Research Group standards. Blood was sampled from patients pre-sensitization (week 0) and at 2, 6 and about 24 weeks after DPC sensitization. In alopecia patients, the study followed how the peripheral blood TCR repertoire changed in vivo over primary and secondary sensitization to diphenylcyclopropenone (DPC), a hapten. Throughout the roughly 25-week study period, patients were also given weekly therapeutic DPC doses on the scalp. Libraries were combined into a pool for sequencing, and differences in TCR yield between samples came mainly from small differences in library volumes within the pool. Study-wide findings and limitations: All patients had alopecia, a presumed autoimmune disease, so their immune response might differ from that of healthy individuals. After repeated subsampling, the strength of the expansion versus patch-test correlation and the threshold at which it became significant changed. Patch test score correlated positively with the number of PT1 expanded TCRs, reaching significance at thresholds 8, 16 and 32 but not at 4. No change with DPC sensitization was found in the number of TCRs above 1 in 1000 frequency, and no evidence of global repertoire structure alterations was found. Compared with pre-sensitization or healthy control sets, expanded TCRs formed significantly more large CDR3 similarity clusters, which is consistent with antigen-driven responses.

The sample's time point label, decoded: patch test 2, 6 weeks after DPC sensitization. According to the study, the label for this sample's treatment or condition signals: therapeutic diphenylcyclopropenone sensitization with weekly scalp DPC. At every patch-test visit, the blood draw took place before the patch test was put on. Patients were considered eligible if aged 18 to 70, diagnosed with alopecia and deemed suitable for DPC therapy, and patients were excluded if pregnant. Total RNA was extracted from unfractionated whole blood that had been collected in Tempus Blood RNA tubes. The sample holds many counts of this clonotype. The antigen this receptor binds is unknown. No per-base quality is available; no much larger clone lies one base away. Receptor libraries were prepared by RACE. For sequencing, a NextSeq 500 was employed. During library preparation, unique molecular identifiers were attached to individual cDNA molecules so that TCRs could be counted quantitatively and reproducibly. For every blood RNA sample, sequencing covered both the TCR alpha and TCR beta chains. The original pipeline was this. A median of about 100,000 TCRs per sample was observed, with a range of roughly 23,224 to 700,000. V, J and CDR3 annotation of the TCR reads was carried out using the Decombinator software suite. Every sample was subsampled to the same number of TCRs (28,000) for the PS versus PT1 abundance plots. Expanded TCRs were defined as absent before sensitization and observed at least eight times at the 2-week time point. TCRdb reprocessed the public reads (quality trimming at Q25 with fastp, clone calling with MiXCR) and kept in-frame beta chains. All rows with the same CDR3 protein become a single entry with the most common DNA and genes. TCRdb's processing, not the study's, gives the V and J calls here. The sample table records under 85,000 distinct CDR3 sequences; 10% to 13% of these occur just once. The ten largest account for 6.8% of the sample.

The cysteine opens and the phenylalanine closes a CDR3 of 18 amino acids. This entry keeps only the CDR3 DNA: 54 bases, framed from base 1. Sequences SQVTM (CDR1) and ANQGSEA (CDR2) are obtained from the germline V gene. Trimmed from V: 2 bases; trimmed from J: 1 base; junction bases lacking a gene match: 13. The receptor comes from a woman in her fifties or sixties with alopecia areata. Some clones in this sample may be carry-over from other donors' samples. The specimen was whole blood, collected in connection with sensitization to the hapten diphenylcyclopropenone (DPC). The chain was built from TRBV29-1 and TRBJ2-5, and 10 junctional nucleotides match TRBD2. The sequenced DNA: TGCAGCGTTGAATCACGACCTGGTAGCGGGAGGCCCCAAGAGACCCAGTACTTC. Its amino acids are CSVESRPGSGRPQETQYF.